This T cell receptor (beta chain) was recorded in a study of blood T cells in healthy people across ages. Findings and caveats of the study: Significant beta diversity loss was already apparent by age approximately 37, declining roughly linearly. A strong correlation between TCR beta diversity and naive T cell percentage was seen. Greater diversity and more naive CD4+ cells were seen in long-lived donors than in aged donors.

This CDR3 contains 13 residues. Using a J-beta primer mix together with a sample-barcoded 5' primer, a second PCR was run for roughly 6 to 12 cycles. TCRdb re-derived calls from the 5' RACE reads in MiXCR, one entry per CDR3 protein. The table shows roughly 500,000 distinct CDR3 sequences, with approximately 30% occurring only once. A note on this clonotype: As yet, its antigen is unknown.

The authors drew 8.5 to 10 milliliters of peripheral blood from each donor. Material: blood. The chain employs TRBV12-3 or TRBV12-4 and TRBJ2-1; D is unresolved. The J call may be in error: the DNA end matches TRBJ2-7 better. This TCR was recovered from a woman aged 70-85 years in good health. CDR3 residues: CASSTQPLYEQYF. Here the CDR3 DNA reads TGTGCCAGCAGTACACAGCCCCTCTACGAGCAGTACTTC.